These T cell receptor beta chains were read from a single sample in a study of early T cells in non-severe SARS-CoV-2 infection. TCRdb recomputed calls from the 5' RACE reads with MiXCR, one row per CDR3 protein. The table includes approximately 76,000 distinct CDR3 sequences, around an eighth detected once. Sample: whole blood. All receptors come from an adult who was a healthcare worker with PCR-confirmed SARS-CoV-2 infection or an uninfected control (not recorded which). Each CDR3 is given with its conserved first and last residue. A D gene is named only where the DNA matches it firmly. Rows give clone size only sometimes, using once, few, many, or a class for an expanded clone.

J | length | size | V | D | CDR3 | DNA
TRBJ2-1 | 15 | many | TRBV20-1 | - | CSARDRGNPYNEQFF | TGCAGTGCTAGAGATCGAGGGAACCCCTACAATGAGCAGTTCTTC
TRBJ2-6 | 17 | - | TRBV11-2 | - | CASSHLPRRDGANVLTF | TGTGCCAGCAGCCACCTGCCCCGCAGGGATGGGGCCAACGTCCTGACTTTC
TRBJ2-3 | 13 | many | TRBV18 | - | CASSPRGPDTQYF | TGTGCCAGCTCACCACGGGGGCCAGATACGCAGTATTTT
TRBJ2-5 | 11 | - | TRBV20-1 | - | CSARSGETQYF | TGCAGTGCTAGGTCCGGAGAGACCCAGTACTTC
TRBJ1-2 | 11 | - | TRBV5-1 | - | CASSASDGYTF | TGCGCCAGCAGCGCGTCCGATGGCTACACCTTC
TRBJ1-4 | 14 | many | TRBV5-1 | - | CASSPDTANEKLFF | TGCGCCAGCAGCCCGGACACAGCTAATGAAAAACTGTTTTTT
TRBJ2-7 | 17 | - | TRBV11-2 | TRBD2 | CASSSTPGLAGGSEQYF | TGTGCCAGCAGCTCTACTCCGGGACTAGCGGGAGGTTCCGAGCAGTACTTC
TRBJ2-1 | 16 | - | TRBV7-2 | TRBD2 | CASSLGLAGTYNEQFF | TGTGCCAGCAGCTTAGGATTAGCGGGAACCTACAATGAGCAGTTCTTC
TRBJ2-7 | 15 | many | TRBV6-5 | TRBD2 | CASSYGTSGPYEQYF | TGTGCCAGCAGTTACGGGACTAGCGGGCCCTACGAGCAGTACTTC
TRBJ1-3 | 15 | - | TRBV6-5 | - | CASSYSRQPGNTIYF | TGTGCCAGCAGTTACTCGAGACAGCCTGGAAACACCATATATTTT
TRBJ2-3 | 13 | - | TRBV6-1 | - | CASSDFVADTQYF | TGTGCCAGCAGTGATTTTGTCGCAGATACGCAGTATTTT